The entry below describes one TCR beta chain. This entry comes from a study of identical twins. Looked up from germline, CDR1 is SGHDT and CDR2 is YYEEEE. V lost 4 bases and J lost 6, with 9 bases in between. This CDR3 region has 12 residues. Everyone who donated was a healthy Caucasian. Unique molecular identifiers were present on cDNA, and template switching added a universal primer site. TCRdb recomputed calls from the 5' RACE reads with MiXCR, one row per CDR3 protein. The data contain some 710,000 distinct CDR3 sequences, approximately 6.1% of them seen just once; the ten biggest clones take up around 1.9%.

The chain joins TRBV5-6 to TRBJ2-3, with a tentative D call TRBD1 (6 bases). Sequencing was done on a sample of naive T cells sorted from blood. The receptor was isolated from a man between 18 and 35 years old in good health. The CDR3 coding sequence is TGTGCCAGCAGCATTGACAGGGATACGCAGTATTTT. Translation: CASSIDRDTQYF.